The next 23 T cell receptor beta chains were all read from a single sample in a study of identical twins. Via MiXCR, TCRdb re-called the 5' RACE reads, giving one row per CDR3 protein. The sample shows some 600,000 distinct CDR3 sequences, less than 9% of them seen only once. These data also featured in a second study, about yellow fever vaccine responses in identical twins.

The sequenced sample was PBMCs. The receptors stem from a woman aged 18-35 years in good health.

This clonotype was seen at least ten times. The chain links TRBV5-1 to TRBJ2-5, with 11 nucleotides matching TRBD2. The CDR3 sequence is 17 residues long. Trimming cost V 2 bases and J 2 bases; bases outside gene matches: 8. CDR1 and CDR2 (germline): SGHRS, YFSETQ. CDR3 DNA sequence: TGCGCCAGCAGCTTCCTCGGGACTAGCGGATTTCAAGAGACCCAGTACTTC. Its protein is CASSFLGTSGFQETQYF. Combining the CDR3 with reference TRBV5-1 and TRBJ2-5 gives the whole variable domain KAGVTQTPRYLIKTRGQQVTLSCSPISGHRSVSWYQQTPGQGLQFLFEYFSETQRNKGNFPGRFSGRQFSNSRSEMNVSTLELGDSALYLCASSFLGTSGFQETQYFGPGTRLLVL.

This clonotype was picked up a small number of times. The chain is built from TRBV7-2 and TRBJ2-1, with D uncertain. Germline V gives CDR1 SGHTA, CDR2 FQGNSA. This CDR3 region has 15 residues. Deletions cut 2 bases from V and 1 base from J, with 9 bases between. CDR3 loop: CASSLHVGSYNEQFF. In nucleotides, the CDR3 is TGTGCCAGCAGCTTACACGTCGGGTCCTACAATGAGCAGTTCTTC.

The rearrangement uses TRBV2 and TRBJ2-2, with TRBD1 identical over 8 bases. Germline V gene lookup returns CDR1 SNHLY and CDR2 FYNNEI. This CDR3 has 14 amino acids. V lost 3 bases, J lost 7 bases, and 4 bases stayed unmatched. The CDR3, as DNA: TGTGCCAGCAGTGACAGGGGGCCTGTCGGGGAGCTGTTTTTT. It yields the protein CASSDRGPVGELFF.

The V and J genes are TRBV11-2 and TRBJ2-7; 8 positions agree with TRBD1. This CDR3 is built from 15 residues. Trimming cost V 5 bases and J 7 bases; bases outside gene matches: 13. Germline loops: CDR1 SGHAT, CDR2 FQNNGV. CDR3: CASSLDRGRRGEQYF. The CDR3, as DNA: TGTGCCAGCAGCCTCGACAGGGGACGCCGAGGGGAGCAGTACTTC.

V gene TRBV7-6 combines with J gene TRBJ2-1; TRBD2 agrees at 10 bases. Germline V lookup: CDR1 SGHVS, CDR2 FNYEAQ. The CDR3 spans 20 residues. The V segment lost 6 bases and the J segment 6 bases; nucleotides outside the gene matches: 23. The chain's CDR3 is CASSLRSLAGVSPSLNEQFF. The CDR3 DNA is TGTGCCAGCAGTCTAAGATCCCTAGCGGGAGTTAGCCCCTCCCTCAATGAGCAGTTCTTC. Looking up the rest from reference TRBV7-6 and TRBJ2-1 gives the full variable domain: GAGVSQSPRYKVTKRGQDVALRCDPISGHVSLYWYRQALGQGPEFLTYFNYEAQQDKSGLPNDRFSAERPEGSISTLTIQRTEQRDSAMYRCASSLRSLAGVSPSLNEQFFGPGTRLTVL.

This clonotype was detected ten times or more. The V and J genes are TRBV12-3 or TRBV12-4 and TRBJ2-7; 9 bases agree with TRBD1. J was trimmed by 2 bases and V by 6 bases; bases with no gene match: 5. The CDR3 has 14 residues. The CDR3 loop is CASSSGTGPYEQYF. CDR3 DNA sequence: TGTGCCAGCAGCTCCGGGACAGGGCCCTACGAGCAGTACTTC.

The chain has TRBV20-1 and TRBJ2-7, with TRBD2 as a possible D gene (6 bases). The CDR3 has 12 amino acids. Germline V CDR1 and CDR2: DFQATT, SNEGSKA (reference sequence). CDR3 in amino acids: CSARGSHAEQYF. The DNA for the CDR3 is TGCAGCGCCCGGGGGTCCCACGCCGAGCAGTACTTC.

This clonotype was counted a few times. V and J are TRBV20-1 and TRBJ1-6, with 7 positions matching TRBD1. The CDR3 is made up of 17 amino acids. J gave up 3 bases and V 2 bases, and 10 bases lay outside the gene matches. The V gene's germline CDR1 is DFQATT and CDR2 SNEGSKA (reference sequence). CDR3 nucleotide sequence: TGCAGTGCTAGACCACGACAGGGCGCGAACTATAATTCACCCCTCCACTTT. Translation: CSARPRQGANYNSPLHF.

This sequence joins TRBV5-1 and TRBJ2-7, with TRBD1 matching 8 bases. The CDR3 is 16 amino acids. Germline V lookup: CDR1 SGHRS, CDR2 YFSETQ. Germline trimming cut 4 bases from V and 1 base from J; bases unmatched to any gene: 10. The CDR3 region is CASSTGQGETSYEQYV. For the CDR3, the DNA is TGCGCCAGCAGCACTGGACAGGGAGAAACGTCCTACGAGCAGTACGTC.

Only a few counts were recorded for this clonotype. The CDR3 sequence is CATSLAGRADTQYF. DNA for the CDR3: TGTGCCACCAGCTTAGCGGGGAGAGCAGATACGCAGTATTTT. V gene TRBV15 combines with J gene TRBJ2-3; 8 bases fit TRBD2. CDR3 length: 14 residues. J was trimmed by 4 bases and V by 5 bases; bases with no gene match: 5. Germline V lookup: CDR1 LNHNV, CDR2 YYDKDF (reference sequence). Together with reference TRBV15 and TRBJ2-3, the CDR3 gives the full variable domain: DAMVIQNPRYQVTQFGKPVTLSCSQTLNHNVMYWYQQKSSQAPKLLFHYYDKDFNNEADTPDNFQSRRPNTSFCFLDIRSPGLGDTAMYLCATSLAGRADTQYFGPGTRLTVL.

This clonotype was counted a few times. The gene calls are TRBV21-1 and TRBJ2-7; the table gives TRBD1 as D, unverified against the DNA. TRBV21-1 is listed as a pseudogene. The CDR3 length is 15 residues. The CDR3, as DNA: TGTGCCAGCAGCAGAGGACAGTACAACTCCTACGAGCAGTACGTC. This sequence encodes CASSRGQYNSYEQYV.

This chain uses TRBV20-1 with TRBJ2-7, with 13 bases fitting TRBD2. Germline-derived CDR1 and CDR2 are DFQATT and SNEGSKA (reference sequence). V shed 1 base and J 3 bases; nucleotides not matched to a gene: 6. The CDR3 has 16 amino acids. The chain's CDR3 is CSARGTSGRGGYEQYF. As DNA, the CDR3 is TGCAGTGCTAGAGGGACTAGCGGGAGAGGAGGCTACGAGCAGTACTTC.

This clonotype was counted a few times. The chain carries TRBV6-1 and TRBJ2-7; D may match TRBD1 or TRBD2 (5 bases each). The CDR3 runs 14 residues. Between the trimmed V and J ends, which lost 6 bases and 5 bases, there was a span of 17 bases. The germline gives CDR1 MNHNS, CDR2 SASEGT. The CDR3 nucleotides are TGTGCCAGCAGGGGGGTTAAAGACGGGGACGAGCAGTACGTC. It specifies CASRGVKDGDEQYV.

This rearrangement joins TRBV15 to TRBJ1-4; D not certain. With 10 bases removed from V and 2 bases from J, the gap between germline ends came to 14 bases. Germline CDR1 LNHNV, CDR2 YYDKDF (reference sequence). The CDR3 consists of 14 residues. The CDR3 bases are TGTGCCATCGCTCCCTTCGGCACTAATGAAAAACTGTTTTTT. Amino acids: CAIAPFGTNEKLFF.

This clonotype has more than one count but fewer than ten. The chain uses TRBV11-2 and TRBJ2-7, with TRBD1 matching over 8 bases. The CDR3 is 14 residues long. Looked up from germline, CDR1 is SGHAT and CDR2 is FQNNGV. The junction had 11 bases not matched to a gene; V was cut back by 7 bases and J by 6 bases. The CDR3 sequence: CASTIGDRSAEQYF. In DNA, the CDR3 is TGTGCCAGCACGATAGGGGACAGGTCCGCCGAGCAGTACTTC.

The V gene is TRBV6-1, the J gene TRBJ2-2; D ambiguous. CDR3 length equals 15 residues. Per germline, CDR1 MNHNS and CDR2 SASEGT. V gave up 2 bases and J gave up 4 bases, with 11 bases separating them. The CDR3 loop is CASSELYRTTGELFF. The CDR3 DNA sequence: TGTGCCAGCAGTGAATTGTACCGGACCACCGGGGAGCTGTTTTTT.

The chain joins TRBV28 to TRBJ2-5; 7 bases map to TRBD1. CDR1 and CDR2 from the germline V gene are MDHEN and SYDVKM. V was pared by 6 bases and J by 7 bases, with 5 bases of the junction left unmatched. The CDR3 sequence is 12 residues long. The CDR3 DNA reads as TGTGCCAGCAGCCTACAGGGGTCGACCCAGTACTTC. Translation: CASSLQGSTQYF.

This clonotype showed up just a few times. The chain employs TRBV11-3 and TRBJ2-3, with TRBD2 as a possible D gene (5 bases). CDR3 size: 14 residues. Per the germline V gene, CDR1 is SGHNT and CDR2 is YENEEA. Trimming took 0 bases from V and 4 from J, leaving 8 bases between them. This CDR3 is CASSLEGVADTQYF. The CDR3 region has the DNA TGTGCCAGCAGCTTAGAGGGAGTGGCAGATACGCAGTATTTT.

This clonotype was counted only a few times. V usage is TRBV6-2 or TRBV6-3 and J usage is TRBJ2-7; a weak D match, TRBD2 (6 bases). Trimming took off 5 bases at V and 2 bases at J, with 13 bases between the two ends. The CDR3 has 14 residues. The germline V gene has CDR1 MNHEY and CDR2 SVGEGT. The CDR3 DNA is TGTGCCAGCAGTCGCCGGACTAAACCCTACGAGCAGTACTTC. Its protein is CASSRRTKPYEQYF.

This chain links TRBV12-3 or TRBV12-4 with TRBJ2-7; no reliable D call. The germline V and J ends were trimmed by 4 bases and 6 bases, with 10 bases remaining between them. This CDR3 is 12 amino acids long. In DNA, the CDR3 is TGTGCCAGCAGTTACCCTCCCGGCGAGCAGTACGTC. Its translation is CASSYPPGEQYV.

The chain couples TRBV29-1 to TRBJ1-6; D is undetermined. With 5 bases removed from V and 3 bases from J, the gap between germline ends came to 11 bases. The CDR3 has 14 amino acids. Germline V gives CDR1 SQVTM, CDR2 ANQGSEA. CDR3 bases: TGCAGCGTTTCCGCCGGGAGCTATAATTCACCCCTCCACTTT. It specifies CSVSAGSYNSPLHF.

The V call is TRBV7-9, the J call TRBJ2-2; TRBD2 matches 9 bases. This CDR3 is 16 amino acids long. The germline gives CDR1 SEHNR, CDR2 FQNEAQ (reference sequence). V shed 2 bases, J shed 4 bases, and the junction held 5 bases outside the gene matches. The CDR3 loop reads CASSLRAGGPTGELFF. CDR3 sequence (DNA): TGTGCCAGCAGCTTACGTGCGGGAGGGCCCACCGGGGAGCTGTTTTTT.

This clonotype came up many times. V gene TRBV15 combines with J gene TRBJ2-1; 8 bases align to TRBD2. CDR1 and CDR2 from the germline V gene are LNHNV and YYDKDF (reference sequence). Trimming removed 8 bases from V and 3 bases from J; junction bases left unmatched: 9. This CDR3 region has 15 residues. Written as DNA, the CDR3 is TGTGCCACCCGGGAGGGGGATCGACACTACAATGAGCAGTTCTTC. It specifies CATREGDRHYNEQFF.